One T cell receptor beta chain is described in this entry. No antigen is known for it. The input lacks base qualities; no much larger clone sits a single base away. One collaborating source in Seattle enrolled patients during active infection and followed them longitudinally through the course of disease. Each collaborating institution followed its own protocols to collect whole blood in K2EDTA tubes. For TCRbeta analysis, collaborators shipped samples as frozen whole blood, isolated PBMCs, or DNA extracted from either of those sample types. This specimen comes from a study of blood T cell repertoires in COVID-19 (dated by TCRdb to 2019 to 2021). Looking at the study overall: The collaborator samples originated in the United States, Italy and Spain and spanned the acute and convalescent phases of COVID-19. The material from the prospective study consisted of cDNA or gDNA derived from T cells, B-cell-depleted T cells, or PBMCs. Subjects who had been exposed to COVID-19, were actively infected with it, or had recovered from it provided the deeply sampled blood TCRbeta repertoires that made up the dataset. The repertoires were released in a freely available public database meant as a resource for research on the immune response to SARS-CoV-2. Samples were obtained from the ongoing ImmuneRACE study (first 160 participants) and from roughly 1,300 subjects provided by 6 global collaborators. The sample metadata nearly always contained a de-identified subject ID, COVID-19 status, age in years and sex. Where available, HLA class I and class II types were taken from metadata supplied by the sample provider and were not determined by assay-based typing.

The paper's findings and limits, for the study overall: Clinical and demographic metadata were provided uncurated, with the amount varying by source and participant.

The junction carries 11 bases between V and J, which are trimmed by 5 bases and 1 base respectively. The CDR3 numbers 14 residues from cysteine through phenylalanine. Here the CDR3 DNA is all that survives: 42 bases in frame from base 1. CDR1 MRHNA and CDR2 SNTAGT were looked up in the germline V gene. TCRbeta CDR3 regions were amplified from genomic DNA using the immunoSEQ Assay, a bias-controlled multiplex PCR. The study's own analysis went as follows. The number of nucleated cells in each sample was estimated from the amplification of reference gene primers within the assay. Sequence reads were collapsed and filtered to measure the absolute abundance of every unique TCRbeta CDR3 rearrangement. For each sample, productive Simpson clonality was calculated by taking the square root of Simpson's diversity index across productive rearrangements. The table comes from immuneACCESS by way of TCRdb, which keeps in-frame sequences with V and J called. Part of the clones is missing from these tables; in studies checked, under half for an unresolved V gene and the rest for unknown reasons. That table gives V, J and clone size, and the DNA gave D and trimming. The sample records about 82,000 clones, around 80% of which are singletons. The ten top clones hold 36% of the sample.

The receptor chain draws on TRBV6-4 and TRBJ1-1; there is no confident call for the D gene. The sequence was collected from a man in his 60s with COVID-19, enrolled during active disease. What was sequenced was peripheral blood. DNA sequence: TGTGCCAGCAGTCCGTCCCCAGGGAACACTGAAGCTTTCTTT. It encodes CASSPSPGNTEAFF.